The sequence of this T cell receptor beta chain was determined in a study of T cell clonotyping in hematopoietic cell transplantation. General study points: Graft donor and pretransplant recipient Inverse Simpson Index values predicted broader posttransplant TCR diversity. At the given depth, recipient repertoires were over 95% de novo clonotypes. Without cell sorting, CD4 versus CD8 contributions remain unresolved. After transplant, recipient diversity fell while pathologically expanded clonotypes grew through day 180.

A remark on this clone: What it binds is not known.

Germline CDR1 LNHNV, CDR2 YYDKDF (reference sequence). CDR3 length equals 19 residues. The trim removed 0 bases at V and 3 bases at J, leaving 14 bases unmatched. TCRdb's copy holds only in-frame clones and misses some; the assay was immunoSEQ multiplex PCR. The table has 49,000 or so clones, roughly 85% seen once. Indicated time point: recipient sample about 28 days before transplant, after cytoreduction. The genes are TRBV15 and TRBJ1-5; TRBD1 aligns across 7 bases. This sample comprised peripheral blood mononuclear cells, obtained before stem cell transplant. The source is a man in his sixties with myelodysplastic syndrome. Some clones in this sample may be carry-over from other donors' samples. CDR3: CATSRDRGTAGGSNQPQHF. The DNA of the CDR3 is TGTGCCACCAGCAGAGATCGGGGTACGGCAGGGGGATCCAATCAGCCCCAGCATTTT.